These T cell receptor beta chains were read from a single sample in a study of shared clonotypes between healthy human individuals. The table came from immunoSEQ multiplex PCR; TCRdb's copy has only in-frame clones and leaves some out. Of around 1.4 million clones detected, about 98.5% appear once; the ten largest clones hold about 0.35%. The sequencing input was naive CD4+ T cells sorted from blood. Receptors were obtained from a man aged 25 to 40 in good health. Both conserved end residues are part of each CDR3. D genes are given only for firm matches. Clone size, where shown, is once, few, many, or a class for clones that have expanded.

j_call: TRBJ2-2
clone_size: .
v_call: TRBV5-1
d_call: .
cdr3_nt: TGCGCCAGCAGCTGGCCCTTGGGGGACACCGGGGAGCTGTTTTTT
cdr3_aa: CASSWPLGDTGELFF

j_call: TRBJ2-7
clone_size: .
v_call: TRBV10-2
d_call: .
cdr3_nt: TGCGCCAGCAGGACGAGGTACGAGCAGTACTTC
cdr3_aa: CASRTRYEQYF

j_call: TRBJ1-4
clone_size: .
v_call: TRBV15
d_call: .
cdr3_nt: TGTGCCACCAGCAGTCTGTCACAGGAAAAACTGTTTTTT
cdr3_aa: CATSSLSQEKLFF

j_call: TRBJ2-7
clone_size: .
v_call: TRBV28
d_call: .
cdr3_nt: TGTGCCAGCAGTTCCCCAGGAGGAGGGGACTACGAGCAGTACTTC
cdr3_aa: CASSSPGGGDYEQYF

j_call: TRBJ1-4
clone_size: .
v_call: TRBV25-1
d_call: .
cdr3_nt: TGTGCCAGCAGTGAATGGGCCGGTTCAGGTGAAAAACTGTTTTTT
cdr3_aa: CASSEWAGSGEKLFF

j_call: TRBJ1-3
clone_size: .
v_call: TRBV29-1
d_call: TRBD1
cdr3_nt: TGCAGCGTAGACGGGACAGGGGGAAACACCATATATTTT
cdr3_aa: CSVDGTGGNTIYF

j_call: TRBJ2-7
clone_size: .
v_call: TRBV6-5
d_call: .
cdr3_nt: TGTGCCAGCAGTCTCGCCCCAGGGTTTTACGAGCAGTACTTC
cdr3_aa: CASSLAPGFYEQYF

j_call: TRBJ1-1
clone_size: .
v_call: TRBV27
d_call: .
cdr3_nt: TGTGCCAGCAGCCTGTATGTAGATTTGGGGACTGAAGCTTTCTTT
cdr3_aa: CASSLYVDLGTEAFF

j_call: TRBJ2-1
clone_size: .
v_call: TRBV5-1
d_call: .
cdr3_nt: TGCGCCAGCAGCTCCACAGGGTGGAGTGAGCAGTTCTTC
cdr3_aa: CASSSTGWSEQFF

j_call: TRBJ2-5
clone_size: .
v_call: TRBV27
d_call: .
cdr3_nt: TGTGCCAGTGCGGAGCTGTACCAAGAGACCCAGTACTTC
cdr3_aa: CASAELYQETQYF

j_call: TRBJ2-2
clone_size: .
v_call: TRBV6-1
d_call: .
cdr3_nt: TGTGCCAGCAGTGTTGTGGCTGGGGAGCTGTTTTTT
cdr3_aa: CASSVVAGELFF

j_call: TRBJ1-1
clone_size: .
v_call: TRBV6-5
d_call: .
cdr3_nt: TGTGCCAGCAGACCCGAGCGGGGGGCCACTGAAGCTTTCTTT
cdr3_aa: CASRPERGATEAFF

j_call: TRBJ2-7
clone_size: .
v_call: TRBV5-1
d_call: .
cdr3_nt: TGCGCCAGCAGCAGGGAGGATGCGTCTCTCGAGCAGTACTTC
cdr3_aa: CASSREDASLEQYF

j_call: TRBJ1-2
clone_size: .
v_call: TRBV7-3
d_call: .
cdr3_nt: TGTGCCAGCAGCTTAGGGCAGGGCTATGGCTACACCTTC
cdr3_aa: CASSLGQGYGYTF

j_call: TRBJ2-1
clone_size: .
v_call: TRBV9
d_call: .
cdr3_nt: TGTGCCAGCAGCGTACTGAGCGGATACAATGAGCAGTTCTTC
cdr3_aa: CASSVLSGYNEQFF

j_call: TRBJ1-3
clone_size: .
v_call: TRBV2
d_call: .
cdr3_nt: TGTGCCAGCACCGGTCTTGGAAACACCATATATTTT
cdr3_aa: CASTGLGNTIYF

j_call: TRBJ2-3
clone_size: .
v_call: TRBV4-1
d_call: .
cdr3_nt: TGCGCCAGCAGCCAAGATTCAGGTACAGATACGCAGTATTTT
cdr3_aa: CASSQDSGTDTQYF

j_call: TRBJ1-5
clone_size: .
v_call: TRBV28
d_call: TRBD1
cdr3_nt: TGTGCCAGCAATACCAGGGGGCATCAGCCCCAGCATTTT
cdr3_aa: CASNTRGHQPQHF

j_call: TRBJ1-4
clone_size: .
v_call: TRBV29-1
d_call: TRBD1
cdr3_nt: TGCAGCGTTGAGGGACAGCCTAATGAAAAACTGTTTTTT
cdr3_aa: CSVEGQPNEKLFF

j_call: TRBJ2-6
clone_size: .
v_call: TRBV28
d_call: .
cdr3_nt: TGTGCCAGCTCCGGGGTGGCAGGGCGTAGCGCGGTTGCTGGGGCCAACGTCCTGACTTTC
cdr3_aa: CASSGVAGRSAVAGANVLTF

j_call: TRBJ2-7
clone_size: .
v_call: TRBV19
d_call: TRBD2
cdr3_nt: TGTGCCAGTACCAATAGGGGCGGGGGAAACTACGAGCAGTACTTC
cdr3_aa: CASTNRGGGNYEQYF

j_call: TRBJ2-1
clone_size: .
v_call: TRBV7-8
d_call: .
cdr3_nt: TGTGCCAGCAGACTTCCGGGTCTCAACGGCGGCGCCTACAATGAGCAGTTCTTC
cdr3_aa: CASRLPGLNGGAYNEQFF

j_call: TRBJ2-1
clone_size: .
v_call: TRBV7-2
d_call: TRBD1
cdr3_nt: TGTGCCAGCAGCTTACCGCTGACTGGCAGGGGGCATCCGGATGAGCAGTTCTTC
cdr3_aa: CASSLPLTGRGHPDEQFF

j_call: TRBJ2-3
clone_size: .
v_call: TRBV10-1
d_call: TRBD1
cdr3_nt: TGCGCCAGCAGCTGGACAGGGAGTACAGATACGCAGTATTTT
cdr3_aa: CASSWTGSTDTQYF

j_call: TRBJ2-1
clone_size: once
v_call: TRBV6-6
d_call: TRBD2
cdr3_nt: TGTGCCAGCAGCGAACTAGCGAACTTCTACAATGAGCAGTTCTTC
cdr3_aa: CASSELANFYNEQFF

j_call: TRBJ2-3
clone_size: .
v_call: TRBV5-4
d_call: TRBD2
cdr3_nt: TGTGCCAGCAGCCCGACTAGCGGGAGGGCTCCAGATACGCAGTATTTT
cdr3_aa: CASSPTSGRAPDTQYF

j_call: TRBJ2-7
clone_size: .
v_call: TRBV23-1
d_call: .
cdr3_nt: TGCGCCAGCAGTCAATCGACGCGGGAACAGAGCTCCTACGAGCAGTACTTC
cdr3_aa: CASSQSTREQSSYEQYF

j_call: TRBJ2-7
clone_size: .
v_call: TRBV29-1
d_call: .
cdr3_nt: TGCAGCGTTGCTGGGGTCCTGACCTACGAGCAGTACTTC
cdr3_aa: CSVAGVLTYEQYF

j_call: TRBJ2-5
clone_size: .
v_call: TRBV18
d_call: .
cdr3_nt: TGTGCCAGCTCACCACCCAACCCCATAGAGACCCAGTACTTC
cdr3_aa: CASSPPNPIETQYF

j_call: TRBJ2-7
clone_size: .
v_call: TRBV18
d_call: TRBD2
cdr3_nt: TGTGCCAGCTCACCCCTTAGCGGGAGGGCCTACGAGCAGTACTTC
cdr3_aa: CASSPLSGRAYEQYF

j_call: TRBJ2-2
clone_size: .
v_call: TRBV7-9
d_call: TRBD2
cdr3_nt: TGTGCCAGCAGCTTACCCCGGAGCCTAGCGGAAAACACCGGGGAGCTGTTTTTT
cdr3_aa: CASSLPRSLAENTGELFF

j_call: TRBJ1-5
clone_size: once
v_call: TRBV28
d_call: .
cdr3_nt: TGTGCCAGCAGTCCTATCCCCGATCAGCCCCAGCATTTT
cdr3_aa: CASSPIPDQPQHF

j_call: TRBJ1-3
clone_size: .
v_call: TRBV5-1
d_call: .
cdr3_nt: TGCGCCAGCAGCTTGGAGGCCGCTACTGGAAACACCATATATTTT
cdr3_aa: CASSLEAATGNTIYF

j_call: TRBJ2-1
clone_size: .
v_call: TRBV5-4
d_call: TRBD2
cdr3_nt: TGTGCCAGCTCTTCCCGGGGGGGGACGGATGAGCAGTTCTTC
cdr3_aa: CASSSRGGTDEQFF

j_call: TRBJ2-3
clone_size: .
v_call: TRBV7-3
d_call: TRBD1
cdr3_nt: TGTGCCAGCAGCCCAGGGACAGGGGATTTGAATACGCAGTATTTT
cdr3_aa: CASSPGTGDLNTQYF

j_call: TRBJ2-7
clone_size: .
v_call: TRBV15
d_call: TRBD2
cdr3_nt: TGTGCCACCAGCAGAGATCGAGGACTAGCGGGAGGGTCCTACGAGCAGTACTTC
cdr3_aa: CATSRDRGLAGGSYEQYF

j_call: TRBJ2-1
clone_size: .
v_call: TRBV7-9
d_call: TRBD2
cdr3_nt: TGTGCCAGCAGTTATCTAGCGGGAGGGCTTTGGGAGCAGTTCTTC
cdr3_aa: CASSYLAGGLWEQFF

j_call: TRBJ2-7
clone_size: .
v_call: TRBV6-6
d_call: .
cdr3_nt: TGTGCCAGCAACGGCCTTAGGGGGGGCCCCTTGGGCGAGCAGTACTTC
cdr3_aa: CASNGLRGGPLGEQYF

j_call: TRBJ1-5
clone_size: once
v_call: TRBV10-1
d_call: .
cdr3_nt: TGCGCCAGCAGTGAAATAAGGGGTCAGCCCCAGCATTTT
cdr3_aa: CASSEIRGQPQHF

j_call: TRBJ2-1
clone_size: .
v_call: TRBV7-6
d_call: .
cdr3_nt: TGTGCCAGCAGCTTAGCTGGCAGGGAGGTGAACAATGAGCAGTTCTTC
cdr3_aa: CASSLAGREVNNEQFF

j_call: TRBJ2-7
clone_size: .
v_call: TRBV7-9
d_call: .
cdr3_nt: TGTGCCAGCAGCTTAAGGAAGGGGGTTGTCTACGAGCAGTACTTC
cdr3_aa: CASSLRKGVVYEQYF

j_call: TRBJ2-3
clone_size: .
v_call: TRBV28
d_call: TRBD2
cdr3_nt: TGTGCCAGCAGTGAAGCGGGATCGTCAGATACGCAGTATTTT
cdr3_aa: CASSEAGSSDTQYF

j_call: TRBJ2-7
clone_size: .
v_call: TRBV11-2
d_call: .
cdr3_nt: TGTGCCAGCGGTCGGGGTCGAAGCTCCTACGAGCAGTACTTC
cdr3_aa: CASGRGRSSYEQYF

j_call: TRBJ1-4
clone_size: .
v_call: TRBV6-1
d_call: .
cdr3_nt: TGTGCCAGCAGTGATTCCGGGGGCGGGAAACTGTTTTTT
cdr3_aa: CASSDSGGGKLFF

j_call: TRBJ1-2
clone_size: once
v_call: TRBV6-6
d_call: TRBD1
cdr3_nt: TGTGCCAGCAGTTACCCGGGACAGGGAAACTATGGCTACACCTTC
cdr3_aa: CASSYPGQGNYGYTF

j_call: TRBJ1-3
clone_size: .
v_call: TRBV30
d_call: .
cdr3_nt: TGTGCCTGGGGCCAAAGTGCTGGAAACACCATATATTTT
cdr3_aa: CAWGQSAGNTIYF

j_call: TRBJ2-7
clone_size: .
v_call: TRBV7-2
d_call: TRBD2
cdr3_nt: TGTGCCAGCAGCTTTAGCGGGACTAGCGGGTCCAGCTCCTACGAGCAGTACTTC
cdr3_aa: CASSFSGTSGSSSYEQYF

j_call: TRBJ2-3
clone_size: .
v_call: TRBV2
d_call: TRBD2
cdr3_nt: TGTGCCAGCAGTGTATTTGGGCTAGCGGGATCAGATACGCAGTATTTT
cdr3_aa: CASSVFGLAGSDTQYF

j_call: TRBJ2-1
clone_size: .
v_call: TRBV11-2
d_call: TRBD1
cdr3_nt: TGTGCCAGCAGCTCCCCCGTGAGGGGGCTAATGGATGAGCAGTTCTTC
cdr3_aa: CASSSPVRGLMDEQFF

j_call: TRBJ2-5
clone_size: .
v_call: TRBV5-1
d_call: TRBD2
cdr3_nt: TGCGCCAGCAGCGGCCGGACTAGCGCCGACCAAGAGACCCAGTACTTC
cdr3_aa: CASSGRTSADQETQYF

j_call: TRBJ2-1
clone_size: .
v_call: TRBV9
d_call: TRBD2
cdr3_nt: TGTGCCAGCAGCGTAGGTGGGAGGGACTACAATGAGCAGTTCTTC
cdr3_aa: CASSVGGRDYNEQFF

j_call: TRBJ2-3
clone_size: .
v_call: TRBV5-1
d_call: .
cdr3_nt: TGCGCCAGCAGCTTGGGAACACAGGTCACGCAGTATTTT
cdr3_aa: CASSLGTQVTQYF

j_call: TRBJ2-6
clone_size: .
v_call: TRBV27
d_call: .
cdr3_nt: TGTGCCAGCAGACCCAGGGGATCTGGGGCCAACGTCCTGACTTTC
cdr3_aa: CASRPRGSGANVLTF

j_call: TRBJ2-7
clone_size: .
v_call: TRBV15
d_call: TRBD2
cdr3_nt: TGTGCCACCAGACGTGACAGCGGGAGCGGGAGCTCCTACGAGCAGTACTTC
cdr3_aa: CATRRDSGSGSSYEQYF

j_call: TRBJ2-3
clone_size: .
v_call: TRBV5-1
d_call: .
cdr3_nt: TGCGCCAGCAGCTCACCGGACAGCACAGATACGCAGTATTTT
cdr3_aa: CASSSPDSTDTQYF

j_call: TRBJ2-7
clone_size: .
v_call: TRBV7-6
d_call: .
cdr3_nt: TGTGCCAGCAGCCTATCTGACAGGCTCCACGAGCAGTACTTC
cdr3_aa: CASSLSDRLHEQYF

j_call: TRBJ2-7
clone_size: .
v_call: TRBV6-1
d_call: TRBD2
cdr3_nt: TGTGCCAGCAGTGAAACGGCGGGAGTCTACGAGCAGTACTTC
cdr3_aa: CASSETAGVYEQYF

j_call: TRBJ2-5
clone_size: .
v_call: TRBV18
d_call: .
cdr3_nt: TGTGCCAGCTCACCAGGCACCTCGAAAGAGACCCAGTACTTC
cdr3_aa: CASSPGTSKETQYF

j_call: TRBJ2-1
clone_size: .
v_call: TRBV19
d_call: TRBD2
cdr3_nt: TGTGCCAGTAGTTTCCGACTAGCGGGATCCTACAATGAGCAGTTCTTC
cdr3_aa: CASSFRLAGSYNEQFF

j_call: TRBJ2-7
clone_size: .
v_call: TRBV9
d_call: .
cdr3_nt: TGTGCCAGCAGCGATCAGGTAACCCCTATGCTCCACGAGCAGTACTTC
cdr3_aa: CASSDQVTPMLHEQYF